Following are 27 T cell receptor beta chains from one sample sequenced in a study of T cell responses to AZD1222 COVID-19 vaccine. Assay: immunoSEQ multiplex PCR; the TCRdb copy retains only in-frame clones and omits some. The sample includes some 81,000 clones, just over 85% seen only once; the top ten take 5.5% to 6%. The source material was peripheral blood, sampled 28 days after the second AZD1222 dose. These receptors all come from an adult who received the AZD1222 COVID-19 vaccine.

The chain has TRBV6-5 and TRBJ2-2; perhaps TRBD1 as D (6 bases). This CDR3 has 13 residues. Germline loops: CDR1 MNHEY, CDR2 SVGAGI. Trimming took 6 bases from V and 9 from J, leaving 14 bases between them. CDR3 in amino acids: CASRGQIFRELFF. In DNA form, the CDR3 reads TGTGCCAGCAGAGGACAGATATTCCGGGAGCTGTTTTTT.

The CDR3 region has the DNA TGTGCCAGCAGCTTAGCGAAAAGCCCGGGACAGGGGTCCACAGATACGCAGTATTTT. As protein: CASSLAKSPGQGSTDTQYF. The rearrangement joins TRBV7-2 to TRBJ2-3; TRBD1 matches 10 bases. Germline lookup yields CDR1 SGHTA and CDR2 FQGNSA. This CDR3 comprises 19 residues. V lost 0 bases to trimming and J lost 2 bases; unmatched junction nucleotides: 11.

V is TRBV25-1 and J is TRBJ1-2; D perhaps matches TRBD1 (5 bases). This CDR3 has 11 amino acids. The germline gives CDR1 MGHDK, CDR2 SYGVNS. V shed 4 bases and J shed 6 bases, with 6 bases lying between them. CDR3: CASSVQDGYTF. In nucleotides, the CDR3 is TGTGCCAGCAGTGTACAGGATGGCTACACCTTC.

This chain uses TRBV7-9 with TRBJ1-4, with D tentatively TRBD1 (5 bases). Per germline, CDR1 SEHNR and CDR2 FQNEAQ (reference sequence). The CDR3 sequence is 15 residues long. V was trimmed by 5 bases and J by 3 bases, leaving 13 bases between them. This chain's CDR3 is CASSPLGAPNEKLFF. The CDR3 DNA reads TGTGCCAGCAGCCCCCTAGGGGCACCTAATGAAAAACTGTTTTTT.

The chain links TRBV2 to TRBJ2-7, with 11 bases fitting TRBD2. V lost 8 bases to trimming and J lost 3 bases; unmatched junction nucleotides: 6. The length of the CDR3 is 14 residues. Germline V gives CDR1 SNHLY, CDR2 FYNNEI. CDR3 DNA sequence: TGTGCCAGCTCTCAACTAGCGGGAGTCTACGAGCAGTACTTC. Residues: CASSQLAGVYEQYF.

This clone was detected once. The V call is TRBV19, the J call TRBJ1-2; maybe TRBD1 (5 bases). Germline lookup yields CDR1 LNHDA and CDR2 SQIVND (reference sequence). This CDR3 has 12 residues. Trimming took off 11 bases at V and 2 bases at J, with 12 bases between the two ends. CDR3 sequence reads: CAGRGVNYGYTF. The CDR3 coding sequence is TGTGCCGGCCGGGGGGTGAACTATGGCTACACCTTC.

This chain links TRBV29-1 with TRBJ2-3; D is perhaps TRBD2 (5 bases). Trimming pared 1 base from V and 4 bases from J, leaving 15 bases between. Germline CDR1 is SQVTM and CDR2 is ANQGSEA. The CDR3 sequence is 15 residues long. Here the CDR3 reads CSVEGELYGADTQYF. Written as DNA, the CDR3 is TGCAGCGTTGAAGGGGAGCTCTACGGCGCAGATACGCAGTATTTT.

A single count supports this clone. The chain employs TRBV30 and TRBJ2-3; TRBD1 matches 8 bases. Trimming removed 2 bases from V and 4 bases from J; junction bases left unmatched: 5. The CDR3 is 14 amino acids. Germline CDR1 reads GTSNPN; CDR2 reads SVGIG (reference sequence). This CDR3 reads CAWSHGQGSDTQYF. The CDR3 DNA follows: TGTGCCTGGAGTCACGGACAGGGCTCAGATACGCAGTATTTT.

This sequence joins TRBV23-1 and TRBJ1-1; D uncertain. Being an ORF, TRBV23-1 has a function that is uncertain. This CDR3 has 12 residues. V was cut by 3 bases and J by 8 bases, with 10 bases left in between. In DNA, the CDR3 is TGCGCCAGCAGTCAGGTTTGGTTCGAAGCTTTCTTT. Translated, it gives CASSQVWFEAFF.

The CDR3 DNA sequence: TGTGCCAGCAGCGGGACTAGCTGGAGCGAGCAGTACTTC. Translation: CASSGTSWSEQYF. The rearrangement links TRBV9 to TRBJ2-7, with TRBD2 matching 8 bases. The trim removed 3 bases at V and 6 bases at J, leaving 5 bases unmatched. Germline V gene sequence: CDR1 SGDLS, CDR2 YYNGEE. The CDR3 extends over 13 amino acids.

The CDR3 DNA reads TGCGCCAGCAGCTTCGCGGGAAGCTACGAGCAGTACTTC. Its translation: CASSFAGSYEQYF. The gene calls are TRBV5-1 and TRBJ2-7; TRBD2 is a possible D gene (6 bases). The CDR3 runs to 13 residues. V was pared by 2 bases and J by 3 bases, with 9 bases between. The V gene's germline CDR1 is SGHRS and CDR2 YFSETQ.

This clone was observed a single time. The chain couples TRBV6-5 to TRBJ2-7; 10 bases fit TRBD2. This CDR3 comprises 16 residues. Trimming cost V 4 bases and J 0 bases; bases outside gene matches: 6. CDR1 and CDR2 from the germline V gene are MNHEY and SVGAGI. CDR3 nucleotides: TGTGCCAGCAGTTTGTCTAGCGGGGGCCTCTCCTACGAGCAGTACTTC. It specifies CASSLSSGGLSYEQYF.

The rearrangement joins TRBV28 to TRBJ1-5; tentatively, D is TRBD1 (5 bases). V dropped 10 bases and J dropped 3 bases, with 10 bases sitting between them. Germline assignment: CDR1 MDHEN and CDR2 SYDVKM. The CDR3 length is 12 residues. CDR3 coding DNA: TGTGCCATCGGGGGAACCAATCAGCCCCAGCATTTT. Its translation is CAIGGTNQPQHF.

V gene TRBV6-1 combines with J gene TRBJ1-4; 7 positions match TRBD1. Germline trimming cut 3 bases from V and 8 bases from J; bases unmatched to any gene: 3. This CDR3 is built from 13 residues. CDR1 MNHNS and CDR2 SASEGT come from the germline V gene. CDR3 in DNA: TGTGCCAGCAGTGAGACAGGGTGGGAAAAACTGTTTTTT. It translates to CASSETGWEKLFF.

The chain uses TRBV4-1 and TRBJ1-1; D not resolved. The CDR3 has 13 residues. Germline V CDR1 and CDR2: MGHRA, YSYEKL. V was shortened by 1 base and J by 1 base, with 4 bases between the two germline ends. The CDR3 DNA is TGCGCCAGCAGCCAAGTTCAGAACACTGAAGCTTTCTTT. This encodes CASSQVQNTEAFF.

The genes are TRBV4-1 and TRBJ1-2; D possibly corresponds to TRBD1 (5 bases). With 3 bases removed from V and 0 bases from J, the gap between germline ends came to 17 bases. The length of the CDR3 is 17 residues. The germline gives CDR1 MGHRA, CDR2 YSYEKL. For the CDR3, the DNA is TGCGCCAGCAGCCACAGGCCCTTTAGGGGACCTAACTATGGCTACACCTTC. This translates into CASSHRPFRGPNYGYTF.

The chain carries TRBV3-1 (or the pseudogene TRBV3-2) and TRBJ2-2, with 8 nucleotides matching TRBD1. This CDR3 contains 15 residues. After removal of 3 bases from V and 5 bases from J, the junction contained 5 bases not matched to a gene. CDR1 LGHDT and CDR2 YNNKEL come from the germline V gene (reference sequence). This CDR3 is CASSQGDRRTGELFF. CDR3 coding DNA: TGTGCCAGCAGCCAGGGGGACAGGCGGACCGGGGAGCTGTTTTTT.

The V gene is TRBV7-9, the J gene TRBJ1-5, with unresolved D. This CDR3 is built from 15 residues. Trimming left V 5 bases short and J 0 bases short, with 11 bases between. Germline V CDR1 and CDR2: SEHNR, FQNEAQ (reference sequence). The CDR3 DNA reads TGTGCCAGCAGCGGGGATGGCATTAGCAATCAGCCCCAGCATTTT. Amino acids: CASSGDGISNQPQHF. Variable domain in full (rest from reference TRBV7-9 and TRBJ1-5): DTGVSQNPRHKITKRGQNVTFRCDPISEHNRLYWYRQTLGQGPEFLTYFQNEAQLEKSRLLSDRFSAERPKGSFSTLEIQRTEQGDSAMYLCASSGDGISNQPQHFGDGTRLSIL.

V gene TRBV4-1 combines with J gene TRBJ2-7; D gene unclear. The CDR3 is 13 amino acids. Germline V lookup: CDR1 MGHRA, CDR2 YSYEKL. Trimming took off 4 bases at V and 7 bases at J, with 14 bases between the two ends. CDR3 residues: CASSRPTGSEQYF. The CDR3 DNA sequence: TGCGCCAGCAGCCGCCCTACGGGTAGTGAGCAGTACTTC.

This clone was observed a single time. The J gene is TRBJ2-1, the V gene TRBV27; a possible D gene is TRBD2 (6 bases). Germline-derived CDR1 and CDR2 are MNHEY and SMNVEV (reference sequence). V shed 5 bases and J shed 10 bases, with 21 bases lying between them. The CDR3 totals 15 residues. In DNA, the CDR3 is TGTGCCAGCAGTCCCCTCCGACTAGTTTTAGGCGAGCAGTTCTTC. Its translation is CASSPLRLVLGEQFF.

V usage is TRBV29-1 and J usage is TRBJ2-1; TRBD2 matches 7 bases. The CDR3 has 12 residues. Germline CDR1 SQVTM, CDR2 ANQGSEA. Germline trimming cut 4 bases from V and 7 bases from J; bases unmatched to any gene: 4. The DNA for the CDR3 is TGCAGCGTTGGGGGAGGGGCGAATGAGCAGTTCTTC. Encoded protein: CSVGGGANEQFF.

The rearrangement joins TRBV19 to TRBJ1-5, with 9 bases identical to TRBD1. The CDR3 has 14 amino acids. V dropped 6 bases and J dropped 9; count of bases not matched to a gene: 9. The germline CDR1 and CDR2 sequences are LNHDA and SQIVND (reference sequence). The chain's CDR3 is CASSQQGASRPQHF. The CDR3 DNA sequence: TGTGCCAGTAGCCAACAGGGGGCTAGTCGGCCCCAGCATTTT.

V and J are TRBV4-3 and TRBJ2-4; the match to TRBD2 covers 9 bases. The CDR3 extends over 15 amino acids. V shed 0 bases and J 7 bases; nucleotides not matched to a gene: 4. Germline loops: CDR1 LGHNA, CDR2 YSLEER. The CDR3: CASSQDAGGPNIQYF. For the CDR3, the DNA is TGCGCCAGCAGCCAAGATGCGGGGGGGCCGAACATTCAGTACTTC.

V gene TRBV7-8 combines with J gene TRBJ2-1, with 8 bases matching TRBD1. The junction had 12 bases not matched to a gene; V was cut back by 5 bases and J by 3 bases. The germline V gene has CDR1 SGHVS and CDR2 FQNEAQ. The CDR3 has 17 residues. The CDR3 spells CASSHWARGRGYNEQFF. CDR3 DNA sequence: TGTGCCAGCAGCCACTGGGCCAGGGGGCGGGGCTACAATGAGCAGTTCTTC.

This clone was detected only once. The V call is TRBV9, the J call TRBJ2-3; the D call may be TRBD1 or TRBD2 (5 bases each). Germline loops: CDR1 SGDLS, CDR2 YYNGEE. CDR3 length equals 15 residues. Trimming cost V 0 bases and J 2 bases, with 10 bases left between them. CDR3 in amino acids: CASSVGGTLTDTQYF. The CDR3 coding sequence is TGTGCCAGCAGCGTAGGGGGGACGCTCACAGATACGCAGTATTTT.

In this sample, this clone turned up a few times. V is TRBV28 and J is TRBJ1-1; TRBD1 is a possible D gene (5 bases). Trimming left V 4 bases short and J 4 bases short, with 19 bases between. The CDR3 has 16 residues. The germline V gene has CDR1 MDHEN and CDR2 SYDVKM. The CDR3 bases are TGTGCCAGCAGTTCCGCCGGAGGGGCGCGGGTCACTGAAGCTTTCTTT. Translating gives CASSSAGGARVTEAFF.

This clone was observed a few times. This rearrangement joins TRBV2 to TRBJ2-3; D remains ambiguous. Trimming took 6 bases from V and 0 from J, leaving 10 bases between them. This CDR3 spans 14 amino acids. In germline, CDR1 is SNHLY, CDR2 FYNNEI. The CDR3 DNA reads as TGTGCCAGCAGGATCGAGAGTAGCACAGATACGCAGTATTTT. Translated, it gives CASRIESSTDTQYF.